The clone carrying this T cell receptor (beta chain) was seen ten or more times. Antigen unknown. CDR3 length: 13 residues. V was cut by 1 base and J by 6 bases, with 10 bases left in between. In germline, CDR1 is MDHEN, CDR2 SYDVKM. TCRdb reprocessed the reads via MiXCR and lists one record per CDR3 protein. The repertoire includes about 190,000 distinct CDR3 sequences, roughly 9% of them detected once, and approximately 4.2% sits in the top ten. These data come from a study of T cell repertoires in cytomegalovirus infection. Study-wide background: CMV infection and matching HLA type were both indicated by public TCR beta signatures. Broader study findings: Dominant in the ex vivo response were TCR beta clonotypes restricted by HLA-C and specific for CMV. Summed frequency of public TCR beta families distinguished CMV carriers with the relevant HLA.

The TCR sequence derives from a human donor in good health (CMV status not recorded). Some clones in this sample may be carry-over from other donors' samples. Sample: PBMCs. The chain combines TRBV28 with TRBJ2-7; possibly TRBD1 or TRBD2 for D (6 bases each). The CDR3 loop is CASSLSGAFEQYF. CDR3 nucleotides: TGTGCCAGCAGTTTATCGGGGGCCTTCGAGCAGTACTTC.